The 5 T cell receptor beta chains listed next were all sequenced from one sample in a study of shared clonotypes between healthy human individuals. Libraries were prepared by immunoSEQ multiplex PCR; TCRdb keeps only in-frame clonotypes and omits some of them. The profile shows over a million clones, approximately 97% of them singletons. The sequenced sample consisted of naive CD4+ T cells sorted from blood. Documented subset: CD45RA+ positively selected. The receptors originated from a man aged 25-45 years in good health.

This rearrangement joins TRBV11-3 to TRBJ2-5; TRBD2 might be the D (5 bases). The germline gives CDR1 SGHNT, CDR2 YENEEA. V was shortened by 3 bases and J by 4 bases, with 6 bases between the two germline ends. CDR3 length: 12 residues. The CDR3 region is CASSFGGETQYF. The CDR3 coding sequence is TGTGCCAGCAGCTTCGGAGGAGAGACCCAGTACTTC.

This clone was observed a single time. The genes are TRBV7-2 and TRBJ2-1; 7 positions match TRBD2. There are 15 residues in the CDR3. Germline assignment: CDR1 SGHTA and CDR2 FQGNSA. With V trimmed by 3 bases and J by 7 bases, 9 bases remained unmatched. CDR3 sequence reads: CASSLPGLPLNEQFF. The CDR3 region has the DNA TGTGCCAGCAGCTTGCCGGGACTACCTTTAAATGAGCAGTTCTTC.

This rearrangement joins TRBV7-6 to TRBJ2-2; D ambiguous. Looked up from germline, CDR1 is SGHVS and CDR2 is FNYEAQ. This CDR3 is built from 15 residues. Trimming stripped 1 base from V and 6 bases from J, with 12 bases between. The CDR3 coding sequence is TGTGCCAGCAGCTTAGTTACACAGTGGTCCGGGGAGCTGTTTTTT. Translation: CASSLVTQWSGELFF.

The genes are TRBV18 and TRBJ2-1, with 13 bases fitting TRBD2. There are 20 residues in the CDR3. V was pared by 5 bases and J by 0 bases, with 13 bases of the junction left unmatched. Germline CDR1 KGHSH, CDR2 LQKENI. The CDR3 DNA reads as TGTGCCAGCTCAATCCTCAGACTAGCGGGAGGTGGGAGCTCCTACAATGAGCAGTTCTTC. The encoded protein is CASSILRLAGGGSSYNEQFF. Full variable domain (outside the CDR3, taken from reference TRBV18 and TRBJ2-1): NAGVMQNPRHLVRRRGQEARLRCSPMKGHSHVYWYRQLPEEGLKFMVYLQKENIIDESGMPKERFSAEFPKEGPSILRIQQVVRGDSAAYFCASSILRLAGGGSSYNEQFFGPGTRLTVL.

The chain uses TRBV6-4 and TRBJ2-4; the D call may be TRBD1 or TRBD2 (5 bases each). Trimming cost V 0 bases and J 9 bases, with 12 bases left between them. Germline assignment: CDR1 MRHNA and CDR2 SNTAGT. The CDR3 extends over 14 amino acids. The CDR3 DNA sequence: TGTGCCAGCAGTGACTCAAATCGGGACCCCATTCAGTACTTC. Translating gives CASSDSNRDPIQYF.